This TCR beta chain was observed in a study of Ad26.COV2.S vaccination and SARS-CoV-2 variants. Broader study findings: Responses of T cells in total may have been underestimated by the TCR breadth and depth analyses. For non-spike TCRs, breadth in vaccine recipients resembled that in placebo recipients.

The protocol was immunoSEQ multiplex PCR, while the TCRdb copy is restricted to in-frame clones and leaves out a portion. Of approximately 480,000 clones in the sample, around nine tenths were seen once. The germline gives CDR1 SGDLS, CDR2 YYNGEE. Deletions cut 0 bases from V and 8 bases from J, with 9 bases between. CDR3 length: 13 amino acids. The treatment denotes: roughly 19 received Ad26.COV2.S at low or high dose, single or two shots; 5 received placebo; per-sample allocation not given. Collection of samples fell on day 63 after the first vaccine or placebo injection. On this clone itself: As yet, its antigen is unknown.

The chain couples TRBV9 to TRBJ2-1; D unclear. The source material was peripheral blood, sampled in a trial of Ad26.COV2.S vaccine versus placebo. This receptor was obtained from a person aged 18-65 years who received the Ad26.COV2.S COVID-19 vaccine or a placebo. The CDR3 bases are TGTGCCAGCAGCGTAGCTCTTTCGGATGAGCAGTTCTTC. Its translation: CASSVALSDEQFF.